This is a list of T cell receptor beta chains from one sample in a study of OX40 agonist ivuxolimab in advanced cancers. Only in-frame clones appear in the TCRdb table, and some are missing; sequencing was by immunoSEQ multiplex PCR. The data contain around 38,000 clones, roughly 80% of them singletons. The specimen was CD4+ or CD8+ T cells sorted from blood, collected in a trial of the OX40 agonist ivuxolimab. The source is an adult with an advanced solid tumor such as melanoma, head and neck, liver or kidney cancer. CDR3s include the opening cysteine and the closing phenylalanine or tryptophan. The D gene is left open where the match is weak. Clone size is not always given. Where it is, it says once, few, many or a class for expanded clones.

v_gene	abundance	d_gene	j_gene	CDR3aa	CDR3nt
TRBV7-3	.	.	TRBJ2-6	CASSLDYTSALGANVLTF	TGTGCCAGCAGCTTAGACTACACATCGGCCCTGGGCGCCAACGTCCTGACTTTC
TRBV5-6	.	.	TRBJ2-3	CASSLQILIDTQYF	TGTGCCAGCAGCTTACAGATTCTGATAGATACGCAGTATTTT
TRBV28	few	.	TRBJ1-6	CASSLVENSPLHF	TGTGCCAGCAGTTTAGTAGAGAATTCACCCCTCCACTTT
TRBV16	.	.	TRBJ2-1	CASSHGQYNEQFF	TGTGCCAGCAGCCACGGACAGTACAATGAGCAGTTCTTC
TRBV6-5	.	.	TRBJ1-4	CASSYGSLEKLFF	TGTGCCAGCAGCTACGGATCACTCGAAAAACTGTTTTTT
TRBV5-1	.	.	TRBJ1-2	CASSFTTVDGYTF	TGCGCCAGCAGCTTCACGACAGTTGATGGCTACACCTTC
TRBV15	.	.	TRBJ2-7	CATSRGTGMTYEQYF	TGTGCCACCAGCAGAGGTACCGGGATGACCTACGAGCAGTACTTC
TRBV28	.	.	TRBJ1-1	CASSLRLANTEAFF	TGTGCCAGCAGTTTGAGGTTGGCGAACACTGAAGCTTTCTTT
TRBV2	few	.	TRBJ1-4	CASGQNYNEKLFF	TGTGCCAGCGGACAGAACTATAATGAAAAACTGTTTTTT
TRBV1	few	.	TRBJ2-5	CTSRGREPGQGRETQYF	TGCACCAGCAGGGGAAGGGAGCCGGGACAGGGACGAGAGACCCAGTACTTC
TRBV28	.	TRBD1	TRBJ2-1	CASSPTGGFYNEQFF	TGTGCCAGCAGCCCTACAGGGGGCTTTTACAATGAGCAGTTCTTC
TRBV12-2	.	.	TRBJ2-7	CASRLARPGRFSYEQYF	TGTGCAAGTCGCTTAGCGCGACCGGGTAGGTTCTCCTACGAGCAGTACTTC
TRBV28	.	TRBD1	TRBJ2-7	CARQGVNYEQYF	TGTGCCAGACAGGGGGTTAACTACGAGCAGTACTTC
TRBV27	.	TRBD2	TRBJ2-7	CASSFREGDEQYF	TGTGCCAGCAGTTTTAGGGAGGGAGACGAGCAGTACTTC
TRBV15	.	.	TRBJ1-4	CAIRRRGAEKLFF	TGTGCCATTCGAAGGAGGGGGGCTGAAAAACTGTTTTTT
TRBV7-9	.	.	TRBJ2-7	CASSLGGTQGMAYEQYF	TGTGCCAGCAGCTTGGGTGGGACCCAGGGCATGGCCTACGAGCAGTACTTC
TRBV18	.	.	TRBJ1-3	CASSPLSQVNSGNTIYF	TGTGCCAGCTCACCGTTGTCACAGGTTAACTCTGGAAACACCATATATTTT
TRBV2	.	.	TRBJ2-7	CASLRTVNSYEQYF	TGTGCCAGCCTAAGGACGGTCAACTCCTACGAGCAGTACTTC
TRBV7-7	.	.	TRBJ2-7	CASSLAPSGPLSYEQYF	TGTGCCAGCAGCTTAGCGCCATCGGGACCCCTAAGCTACGAGCAGTACTTC
TRBV18	few	.	TRBJ1-3	CASTPQGAGNTIYF	TGTGCCAGCACGCCGCAGGGCGCTGGAAACACCATATATTTT
TRBV18	.	TRBD2	TRBJ2-1	CASSSESGGRNEQFF	TGTGCCAGCTCATCCGAGAGCGGGGGGAGGAATGAGCAGTTCTTC